The rows below give T cell receptor beta chains drawn from one sample of a study of blood T cell repertoires in COVID-19. The assay was immunoSEQ multiplex PCR, and TCRdb's table has in-frame clones only and misses some. This table has some 300,000 clones, about 87% appearing once. The sequencing sample was made of peripheral blood. The source is a man between 65 and 80 years old with acute or convalescent COVID-19. Each CDR3 is given with its conserved first and last residue. Each record gives: V gene, D gene, J gene, clone size, CDR3 protein, CDR3 DNA. D genes are given only for firm matches. Size is omitted from some rows. Given values are once, few, many or a class for expanded clones.

>TRBV7-9|NA|TRBJ1-1|NA
CASSIPRQRNEAFF
TGTGCCAGCAGCATACCTCGACAGAGAAACGAAGCTTTCTTT
>TRBV27|TRBD2|TRBJ2-7|NA
CASSLLAGETYEQYF
TGTGCCAGCAGTTTATTGGCGGGAGAGACCTACGAGCAGTACTTC
>TRBV7-8|NA|TRBJ2-6|once
CATSQQVYGANVLTF
TGTGCCACCTCTCAGCAGGTTTACGGGGCCAACGTCCTGACTTTC
>TRBV19|NA|TRBJ1-5|NA
CASSIYGRNQPQHF
TGTGCCAGTAGTATATACGGCAGGAATCAGCCCCAGCATTTT
>TRBV18|NA|TRBJ2-5|NA
CASSRVQETQYF
TGTGCCAGCTCACGAGTCCAAGAGACCCAGTACTTC
>TRBV5-1|TRBD2|TRBJ2-5|NA
CASSLGGGSRETQYF
TGCGCCAGCAGCTTGGGAGGCGGGAGCAGAGAGACCCAGTACTTC
>TRBV6-6|TRBD1|TRBJ1-5|NA
CASSRQGNQPQHF
TGTGCCAGCAGTCGACAGGGAAATCAGCCCCAGCATTTT
>TRBV6-5|NA|TRBJ2-1|NA
CASRTTVGSYNEQFF
TGTGCCAGCAGGACGACAGTTGGATCCTACAATGAGCAGTTCTTC
>TRBV6-5|TRBD2|TRBJ2-1|NA
CASNPGLAGVIEQFF
TGTGCCAGCAACCCGGGACTAGCGGGAGTGATTGAGCAGTTCTTC
>TRBV19|TRBD1|TRBJ2-3|NA
CASRPIPGQGADTQYF
TGTGCCAGTAGACCTATACCGGGACAGGGGGCAGATACGCAGTATTTT
>TRBV9|TRBD2|TRBJ2-2|once
CASSGGSGGYAGELFF
TGTGCCAGCAGCGGAGGATCGGGGGGATATGCCGGGGAGCTGTTTTTT
>TRBV5-1|TRBD1|TRBJ1-2|NA
CASSQGQGLPYGYTF
TGCGCCAGCAGCCAGGGACAGGGGCTACCCTATGGCTACACCTTC
>TRBV24-1|NA|TRBJ2-7|NA
CATSDRQGGLYEQYF
TGTGCCACCAGTGATAGGCAGGGCGGATTATACGAGCAGTACTTC
>TRBV27|TRBD1|TRBJ2-7|NA
CASSNSLGGGGYTYEQYF
TGTGCCAGCAGCAACTCCCTAGGGGGCGGCGGGTATACCTACGAGCAGTACTTC